The next 4 T cell receptor beta chains were all read from a single sample in a study of T cells in Graves' hyperthyroidism and ophthalmopathy. TCR beta CDR3 region amplification was performed from RNA transcripts. The TCR CDR3 was amplified in a first-round RT-PCR using the HTBI primer set. TCRdb called the multiplex PCR reads again in MiXCR, with one record for every CDR3 protein. The table lists around 500,000 distinct CDR3 sequences, approximately 23% of them singletons. Sequenced input: blood. These receptors originate from a woman in her sixties or seventies with Graves' ophthalmopathy.

This chain uses TRBV28 with TRBJ1-2; 7 bases line up with TRBD1. The CDR3 totals 16 residues. Germline V gives CDR1 MDHEN, CDR2 SYDVKM. V was pared by 5 bases and J by 5 bases, with 14 bases of the junction left unmatched. CDR3 sequence (DNA): TGTGCCAGCAGTCAAACTCCAGGGGGGACACTTTATGGCTACACCTTC. Its translation is CASSQTPGGTLYGYTF.

The table lists this clonotype with a few counts. The chain employs TRBV7-2 and TRBJ2-4; TRBD2 matches 10 bases. Trimming at V came to 2 bases and at J to 3 bases, leaving 13 bases not matched to a gene. CDR1 and CDR2 (germline): SGHTA, FQGNSA. The CDR3 contains 19 residues. CDR3 in DNA: TGTGCCAGCAGCTTATTCCCAGCGGGAGGGCCACGGGGCAAAAACATTCAGTACTTC. Residues: CASSLFPAGGPRGKNIQYF. Filled out from reference TRBV7-2 and TRBJ2-4, the complete variable domain reads GAGVSQSPSNKVTEKGKDVELRCDPISGHTALYWYRQSLGQGLEFLIYFQGNSAPDKSGLPSDRFSAERTGGSVSTLTIQRTQQEDSAVYLCASSLFPAGGPRGKNIQYFGAGTRLSVL.

The chain carries TRBV3-1 and TRBJ2-5; 8 bases are shared with TRBD2. Looked up from germline, CDR1 is LGHDT and CDR2 is YNNKEL (reference sequence). Germline trimming cut 4 bases from V and 4 bases from J; bases unmatched to any gene: 5. The CDR3 length is 14 residues. The CDR3 DNA reads TGTGCCAGCAGCCTCACTAGCGGAGGAGAGACCCAGTACTTC. Its translation is CASSLTSGGETQYF.

This clonotype was observed a handful of times. The chain combines TRBV30 with TRBJ2-5; TRBD1 aligns across 10 bases. The CDR3 is 13 residues long. CDR1 and CDR2 (germline): GTSNPN, SVGIG (reference sequence). V was clipped by 5 bases and J by 4 bases; unmatched bases: 4. CDR3: CAWGTGVGETQYF. The CDR3, as DNA: TGTGCCTGGGGGACAGGGGTAGGAGAGACCCAGTACTTC.